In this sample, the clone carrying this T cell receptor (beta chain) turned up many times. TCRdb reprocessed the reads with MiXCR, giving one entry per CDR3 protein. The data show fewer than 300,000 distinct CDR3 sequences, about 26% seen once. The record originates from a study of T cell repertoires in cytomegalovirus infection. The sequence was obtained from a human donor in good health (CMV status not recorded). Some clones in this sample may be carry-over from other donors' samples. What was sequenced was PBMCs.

CDR3 nucleotide sequence: TGTGCCAGCAGCGCCCTAGCGGGGCCGAACACCGGGGAGCTGTTTTTT. Translated, it gives CASSALAGPNTGELFF. The J gene is TRBJ2-2, the V gene TRBV7-7, with 9 bases aligning to TRBD2. V trimming: 5 bases; J trimming: 0 bases; junction bases outside the gene matches: 4. The CDR3 contains 16 residues. CDR1 and CDR2 from the germline V gene are SSHAT and FNYEAQ (reference sequence).